What follows are 21 T cell receptor beta chains derived from one specimen sequenced in a study of response to subunit inactivated influenza vaccine. TCRdb fed the RT-PCR reads into MiXCR, producing one record per CDR3 protein. The data hold some 640,000 distinct CDR3 sequences, with approximately 14% observed a single time. The starting material was PBMCs from blood, obtained 14 to 15 days before vaccination. These receptors came from a man over 45 who received an inactivated influenza vaccine.

The V call is TRBV20-1, the J call TRBJ2-3, with TRBD2 identical over 12 bases. The germline V gene encodes CDR1 DFQATT and CDR2 SNEGSKA (reference sequence). The J segment lost 5 bases and the V segment lost 5 bases, leaving 11 bases of the junction unmatched. The CDR3 consists of 16 residues. The CDR3: CSASPTSGSIGDTQYF. CDR3 bases: TGCAGTGCTTCTCCGACTAGCGGGAGTATTGGAGATACGCAGTATTTT.

The chain couples TRBV5-1 to TRBJ1-1; TRBD1 matches 10 bases. Germline V lookup: CDR1 SGHRS, CDR2 YFSETQ. The CDR3 sequence is 14 residues long. V was pared by 4 bases and J by 4 bases, with 4 bases of the junction left unmatched. The CDR3, as DNA: TGCGCCAGCAGCGGGACAGGGGCAAGCACTGAAGCTTTCTTT. Protein: CASSGTGASTEAFF.

V is TRBV6-2 or TRBV6-3 and J is TRBJ2-5; D is unclear. Trimming took 6 bases from V and 7 from J, leaving 15 bases between them. CDR1 and CDR2 (germline): MNHEY, SVGEGT. This CDR3 spans 13 amino acids. CDR3 sequence reads: CASSQSTGGTQYF. CDR3 nucleotide sequence: TGTGCCAGCAGCCAATCGACGGGCGGGACCCAGTACTTC.

The chain employs TRBV5-1 and TRBJ2-1; 11 nucleotides align to TRBD2. V dropped 0 bases and J dropped 8; count of bases not matched to a gene: 13. The CDR3 runs to 18 residues. CDR1 and CDR2 from the germline V gene are SGHRS and YFSETQ. The CDR3 region has the DNA TGCGCCAGCAGCTTGGTCCTTTTAGCGGGAGGGCCGATCTATGAGCAGTTCTTC. Its protein is CASSLVLLAGGPIYEQFF.

This clonotype was picked up a small number of times. The chain links TRBV28 to TRBJ2-3, with 9 bases that match TRBD1. The CDR3 loop spans 14 amino acids. In germline, CDR1 is MDHEN, CDR2 SYDVKM. With V trimmed by 6 bases and J by 2 bases, 3 bases remained unmatched. The CDR3 DNA reads as TGTGCCAGCAGAGGACAGGGGCCCACAGATACGCAGTATTTT. Its protein is CASRGQGPTDTQYF.

This clonotype was recorded a few times. The V and J genes are TRBV28 and TRBJ2-1; 12 bases are a match to TRBD2. Trimming removed 6 bases from V and 5 bases from J; junction bases left unmatched: 14. The CDR3 is 18 amino acids. Germline CDR1 MDHEN, CDR2 SYDVKM. Here the CDR3 DNA reads TGTGCCAGCAGGCTCCCCCGGCTAGCGGGGGGGCCTGACAATGAGCAGTTCTTC. Translating it yields CASRLPRLAGGPDNEQFF.

This clonotype was observed a few times. The rearrangement links TRBV12-3 or TRBV12-4 to TRBJ2-1, with D perhaps TRBD1 (6 bases). Trimming took 2 bases from V and 9 from J, leaving 23 bases between them. The CDR3 covers 17 residues. CDR3 residues: CASSLQQGSLARGEQFF. The CDR3 nucleotides read TGTGCCAGCAGTTTACAACAGGGTTCGCTAGCTAGGGGTGAGCAGTTCTTC.

The rearrangement uses TRBV6-2 or TRBV6-3 and TRBJ2-2; D gene unclear. Per germline, CDR1 MNHEY and CDR2 SVGEGT. V lost 7 bases and J lost 7, with 13 bases in between. The CDR3 totals 13 residues. CDR3 protein: CASTWQARGELFF. The CDR3 region has the DNA TGTGCCAGCACGTGGCAGGCCCGCGGGGAGCTGTTTTTT.

This clonotype was seen only a few times. J is TRBJ2-2 and V is TRBV29-1; D is ambiguous. V was trimmed by 3 bases and J by 3 bases, leaving 2 bases between them. The CDR3 has 11 residues. Looked up from germline, CDR1 is SQVTM and CDR2 is ANQGSEA. The CDR3 protein is CSVDYTGELFF. The CDR3 DNA reads as TGCAGCGTTGATTACACCGGGGAGCTGTTTTTT.

This clonotype was seen just once. J is TRBJ2-7 and V is TRBV3-1; D gene uncertain. Germline V gives CDR1 LGHDT, CDR2 YNNKEL (reference sequence). This CDR3 has 15 residues. Trimming took off 11 bases at V and 2 bases at J, with 22 bases between the two ends. CDR3 protein: CACSQEASFTYEQYF. For the CDR3, the DNA is TGTGCCTGCTCCCAAGAGGCGTCTTTTACCTACGAGCAGTACTTC.

The chain employs TRBV5-1 and TRBJ2-3; D might be TRBD1 (6 bases). Trimming removed 0 bases from V and 5 bases from J, with 22 bases in between. Germline V gene sequence: CDR1 SGHRS, CDR2 YFSETQ. The CDR3 runs to 18 residues. The CDR3 DNA reads TGCGCCAGCAGCTTGGGTCCACGGTGGCAGGGGAATCAAGATACGCAGTATTTT. This sequence encodes CASSLGPRWQGNQDTQYF.

The rearrangement joins TRBV7-2 to TRBJ1-1; D ambiguous. Trimming removed 7 bases from V and 1 base from J, with 13 bases in between. CDR1 is SGHTA and CDR2 is FQGNSA in the germline V gene. This CDR3 has 14 residues. The CDR3 bases are TGTGCCAGCACGACGAACGGGCCGAACACTGAAGCTTTCTTT. It specifies CASTTNGPNTEAFF.

The chain combines TRBV20-1 with TRBJ2-7, with TRBD2 matching 9 bases. The germline V gene has CDR1 DFQATT and CDR2 SNEGSKA (reference sequence). The CDR3 sequence is 12 residues long. Trimming cost V 4 bases and J 6 bases; bases outside gene matches: 4. The CDR3 nucleotides read TGCAGTGCTAAAGGACTAGCGAGCGAGCAGTACTTC. Translated: CSAKGLASEQYF.

This clonotype was found a few times. The chain recombines TRBV15 with TRBJ2-5; D remains ambiguous. The CDR3 consists of 12 residues. The V end lost 9 bases, the J end lost 2 bases, and 10 bases lay between the germline ends. The germline V gene encodes CDR1 LNHNV and CDR2 YYDKDF (reference sequence). CDR3 loop: CATLRIQETQYF. CDR3 nucleotide sequence: TGTGCCACGCTGCGGATACAAGAGACCCAGTACTTC.

This clonotype was found a few times. This chain connects TRBV6-6 to TRBJ2-3; D might be TRBD1 (6 bases). Germline CDR1 reads MNHNY; CDR2 reads SVGAGI (reference sequence). Deletions cut 5 bases from V and 5 bases from J, with 11 bases between. The CDR3 sequence is 13 residues long. The CDR3 DNA follows: TGTGCCAGCAGTAACCCAGGGGAAGATACGCAGTATTTT. Translating gives CASSNPGEDTQYF.

V gene TRBV9 combines with J gene TRBJ2-5; 8 bases are shared with TRBD1. Losses at the gene ends were 6 bases for V and 3 bases for J; bases not matched to a gene: 4. Germline V gene sequence: CDR1 SGDLS, CDR2 YYNGEE. CDR3 size: 13 residues. CDR3 nucleotides: TGTGCCAGCACCTCGACAGGGGAAGAGACCCAGTACTTC. This encodes CASTSTGEETQYF.

This clonotype was recorded a few times. One end of the junction does not line up with germline, which may come from a read error. The chain uses TRBV10-2 and TRBJ2-2, with D maybe TRBD2 (7 bases). Germline V lookup: CDR1 WSHSY, CDR2 SAAADI. The CDR3 has 16 residues. This CDR3 is CASTEGGLSNTGELFF. The CDR3 bases are TGCGCCAGCACTGAGGGGGGACTATCTAACACCGGGGAGCTGTTTTTT.

V is TRBV5-1 and J is TRBJ2-3, with 8 bases fitting TRBD2. The CDR3 consists of 15 residues. Germline assignment: CDR1 SGHRS and CDR2 YFSETQ. V dropped 3 bases and J dropped 0; count of bases not matched to a gene: 3. The CDR3 spells CASSSRGASTDTQYF. The CDR3 DNA sequence: TGCGCCAGCAGCTCGCGGGGGGCCAGCACAGATACGCAGTATTTT.

The chain recombines TRBV27 with TRBJ2-7; TRBD2 matches at 11 bases. CDR1 MNHEY and CDR2 SMNVEV come from the germline V gene (reference sequence). This CDR3 has 17 residues. The V gene end was trimmed by 1 base and the J gene end by 3 bases; junction bases not matched to a gene: 8. The CDR3 sequence: CASSLFSGRALIYEQYF. The CDR3 coding sequence is TGTGCCAGCAGTTTATTTAGCGGGAGGGCTCTGATCTACGAGCAGTACTTC.

There are a few counts of this clonotype. V is TRBV7-2 and J is TRBJ2-1, with TRBD2 matching over 10 bases. V shed 2 bases and J 7 bases; nucleotides not matched to a gene: 14. This CDR3 is 18 amino acids long. Germline CDR1 and CDR2: SGHTA and FQGNSA. For the CDR3, the DNA is TGTGCCAGCAGCTTATCGGTGGCTAGCGGGAGAAAGAAAAATGAGCAGTTCTTC. Translation: CASSLSVASGRKKNEQFF.

There are a few counts of this clonotype. The rearrangement uses TRBV21-1 and TRBJ2-4; the DNA was not used to check the table's D call, TRBD1. TRBV21-1 is a listed pseudogene. This CDR3 region has 15 residues. The CDR3 bases are TGTGCCAGCAGGGGGGACAGGGCGAGCAAAAACATTCAGTACTTC. This sequence encodes CASRGDRASKNIQYF.